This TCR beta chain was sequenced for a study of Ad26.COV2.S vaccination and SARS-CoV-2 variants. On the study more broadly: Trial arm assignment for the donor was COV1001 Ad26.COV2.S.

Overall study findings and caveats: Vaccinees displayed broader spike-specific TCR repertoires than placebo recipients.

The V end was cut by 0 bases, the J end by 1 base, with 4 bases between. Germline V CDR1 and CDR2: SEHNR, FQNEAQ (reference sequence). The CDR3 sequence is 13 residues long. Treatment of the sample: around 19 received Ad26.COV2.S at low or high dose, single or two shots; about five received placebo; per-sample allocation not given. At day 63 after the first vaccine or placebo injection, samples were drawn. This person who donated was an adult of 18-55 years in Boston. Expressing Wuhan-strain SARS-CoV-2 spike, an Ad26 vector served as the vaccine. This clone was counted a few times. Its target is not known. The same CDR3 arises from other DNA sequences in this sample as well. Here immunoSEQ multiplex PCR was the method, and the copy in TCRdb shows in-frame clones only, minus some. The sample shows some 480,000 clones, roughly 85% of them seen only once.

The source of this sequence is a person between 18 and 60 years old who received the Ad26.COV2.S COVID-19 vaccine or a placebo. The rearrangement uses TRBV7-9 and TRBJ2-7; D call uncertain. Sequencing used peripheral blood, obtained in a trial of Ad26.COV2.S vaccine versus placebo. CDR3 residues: CASSLAGSYEQYF. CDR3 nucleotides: TGTGCCAGCAGCTTAGCGGGGTCCTACGAGCAGTACTTC.